What follows is one T cell receptor (beta chain) and its context. The sequencing of unsorted PBMC DNA took place on ten immunoSEQ deep assay plates. Sequenced by immunoSEQ multiplex PCR; TCRdb stores in-frame clones only, minus some. The sample comprises 490,000 or so clones, around three quarters of which are singletons, and roughly 12% rests with the top ten. Unsorted samples drew genomic DNA from 70 million to 95 million PBMCs. The sample belongs to a study of shared clonotypes between healthy human individuals. Whole-study context: The cohort had two women and a few men, ages 18 to 49.

V was pared by 1 base and J by 4 bases, with 13 bases between. The germline gives CDR1 SGHTA, CDR2 FQGTGA. CDR3 length: 15 amino acids. The chain has TRBV7-3 and TRBJ2-5; TRBD1 might be the D (6 bases). Sequencing was performed on PBMCs. This TCR came from a woman aged 40 to 50 in good health. Some clones in this sample may be carry-over from other donors' samples. DNA for the CDR3: TGTGCCAGCAGCTTAAACCCAGGGGTCGGAGAGACCCAGTACTTC. Amino acids: CASSLNPGVGETQYF. The entire variable domain, with the rest obtained from reference TRBV7-3 and TRBJ2-5, is as follows: GAGVSQTPSNKVTEKGKYVELRCDPISGHTALYWYRQSLGQGPEFLIYFQGTGAADDSGLPNDRFFAVRPEGSVSTLKIQRTERGDSAVYLCASSLNPGVGETQYFGPGTRLLVL.